A selection of T cell receptor beta chains follows, all from one sample in a study of post-analysis software for immune sequencing data. MiXCR was run by TCRdb on the PCR reads, yielding one entry per CDR3 protein. The data show 820,000 or so distinct CDR3 sequences, roughly 58% seen once. The sequenced material came from blood. The receptors come from a girl aged 5 to 17 with multiple sclerosis. The CDR3 runs from the conserved cysteine through the conserved F or W. Each record gives: clone size, V gene, CDR3 length, J gene, D gene, CDR3 DNA, CDR3 protein. D genes are given only for firm matches. Clone size is shown for a subset of rows, as once, few, many or a class of expanded clone.

NA,TRBV30,15,TRBJ2-7,TRBD1,TGTGCCTGGAGTCGCACCGGGACAGGCACCTACGAGCAGTACTTC,CAWSRTGTGTYEQYF
NA,TRBV7-9,16,TRBJ2-6,NA,TGTGCCAGCAGTTCGGGCAGTAGGTCTGGGGCCAACGTCCTGACTTTC,CASSSGSRSGANVLTF
NA,TRBV12-3/TRBV12-4,13,TRBJ2-7,NA,TGTGCCAGCAGTTTGGGGACGTTGTACGAGCAGTACTTC,CASSLGTLYEQYF
few,TRBV20-1,13,TRBJ1-4,NA,TGCAGTGCTAGATCGACGGCTAATGAAAAACTGTTTTTT,CSARSTANEKLFF
NA,TRBV29-1,15,TRBJ2-3,NA,TGCAGCGTGGAAAGAGGGGCTACAATCACAGATACGCAGTATTTT,CSVERGATITDTQYF
NA,TRBV5-6,17,TRBJ1-2,NA,TGTGCCAGCAGCGTAGGCCGTTGGGTGAAGGCTGGCTATGGCTACACCTTC,CASSVGRWVKAGYGYTF
NA,TRBV4-1,17,TRBJ1-6,NA,TGCGCCAGCAGCCAAGATGACGGGAAAGACCCCTCACCACCCCTCCACTTT,CASSQDDGKDPSPPLHF
NA,TRBV5-1,13,TRBJ1-1,NA,TGCGCCAGCAGCTTGGGGACAGACACTGAAGCTTTCTTT,CASSLGTDTEAFF
NA,TRBV29-1,12,TRBJ2-7,NA,TGCAGCGTTGCCCGACAAGGCTACGAGCAGTACTTC,CSVARQGYEQYF
NA,TRBV9,13,TRBJ2-1,NA,TGTGCCAGCAGCGTAGTCGGGAGCAATGAGCAGTTCTTC,CASSVVGSNEQFF
NA,TRBV29-1,13,TRBJ1-1,NA,TGCAGCGTTGAATTGCCGGGGGCCACTGAAGCTTTCTTT,CSVELPGATEAFF
NA,TRBV5-1,15,TRBJ1-2,NA,TGCGCCAGCAGCTTGGACCCGGGACTTAACTATGGCTACACCTTC,CASSLDPGLNYGYTF
NA,TRBV20-1,13,TRBJ2-7,NA,TGCAGTCAGGGGGCTAGCGGGACCTACGAGCAGTACTTC,CSQGASGTYEQYF
NA,TRBV29-1,10,TRBJ1-1,NA,TGCAGCGTCGCTCTTTTGGAAGCTTTCTTT,CSVALLEAFF
NA,TRBV14,16,TRBJ2-5,TRBD1,TGTGCCAGCAGCCTAACAGGGGGCACGTACCAAGAGACCCAGTACTTC,CASSLTGGTYQETQYF
few,TRBV5-1,15,TRBJ2-7,NA,TGCGCCAGCAGCGCGCGGGGACAGAGAGCCTACGAGCAGTACTTC,CASSARGQRAYEQYF